Listed here are 30 T cell receptor beta chains from one sample, sequenced in a study of T cells in Graves' hyperthyroidism and ophthalmopathy. There were TCR beta CDR3 regions amplified from RNA transcripts. Using the HTBI primer set, a first-round RT-PCR was run on the TCR CDR3. TCRdb re-called the multiplex PCR reads through MiXCR, storing one row per CDR3 protein. The sample contains approximately 320,000 distinct CDR3 sequences, roughly 15% of which appear only once. The sample consisted of blood. Every receptor here comes from a man aged 30-40 years with Graves' hyperthyroidism.

This clonotype has at least ten counts. J is TRBJ2-1 and V is TRBV3-1; D gene uncertain. This CDR3 is 11 amino acids long. Germline V gene data show CDR1 as LGHDT and CDR2 as YNNKEL (reference sequence). V lost 1 base and J 10 bases, leaving 5 bases between the germline ends. The CDR3 DNA sequence: TGTGCCAGCAGCCAAGTAGAAGAGCAGTTCTTC. Protein product: CASSQVEEQFF.

This clonotype was seen ten or more times. The CDR3 nucleotides are TGTGCCTGGGGTGGATCCCTGTCCTACGAGCAGTACTTC. It specifies CAWGGSLSYEQYF. This chain links TRBV30 with TRBJ2-7; D call uncertain. This CDR3 has 13 amino acids. Between the trimmed V and J ends, which lost 5 bases and 1 base, there was a span of 12 bases. Germline V gene data show CDR1 as GTSNPN and CDR2 as SVGIG (reference sequence). Filled out from reference TRBV30 and TRBJ2-7, the complete variable domain reads SQTIHQWPATLVQPVGSPLSLECTVEGTSNPNLYWYRQAAGRGLQLLFYSVGIGQISSEVPQNLSASRPQDRQFILSSKKLLLSDSGFYLCAWGGSLSYEQYFGPGTRLTVT.

V and J are TRBV10-3 and TRBJ1-1; 9 nucleotides match TRBD1. V lost 10 bases to trimming and J lost 4 bases; unmatched junction nucleotides: 4. Germline V gene data show CDR1 as ENHRY and CDR2 as SYGVKD. The CDR3 runs to 12 residues. DNA for the CDR3: TGTGCCACCCGACAGGGGGTCACTGAAGCTTTCTTT. Its protein is CATRQGVTEAFF.

This clonotype was seen only a few times. This chain uses TRBV6-1 with TRBJ2-1; D is undetermined. This CDR3 is built from 13 residues. Germline CDR1 is MNHNS and CDR2 is SASEGT. Trimming shortened V by 7 bases and J by 4 bases, and 11 bases separated the two germline ends. CDR3 protein: CASTRVSYNEQFF. Written as DNA, the CDR3 is TGTGCCAGCACGAGAGTTTCTTACAATGAGCAGTTCTTC.

A word on this clonotype: This may be a read error, as it is one base from a much larger clone. J is TRBJ1-2 and V is TRBV18; no firm D call. The CDR3 totals 11 residues. V dropped 5 bases and J dropped 8 bases, with 9 bases sitting between them. Germline V lookup: CDR1 KGHSH, CDR2 LQKENI. The CDR3 DNA reads TGTGCCAGCTCAACCGGCGACGGCTACACCTTC. This encodes CASSTGDGYTF.

V gene TRBV15 combines with J gene TRBJ2-3; D perhaps matches TRBD2 (5 bases). V lost 1 base, J lost 2 bases, and 13 bases lay in between. Looked up from germline, CDR1 is LNHNV and CDR2 is YYDKDF (reference sequence). The CDR3 is 16 amino acids. The CDR3 spells CATSRGGSGVTDTQYF. For the CDR3, the DNA is TGTGCCACCAGCAGAGGTGGGTCCGGGGTCACAGATACGCAGTATTTT.

The chain links TRBV7-3 to TRBJ1-2; possibly TRBD1 for D (6 bases). Germline assignment: CDR1 SGHTA and CDR2 FQGTGA. Between the trimmed V and J ends, which lost 4 bases and 6 bases, there was a span of 12 bases. The CDR3 runs 13 residues. The CDR3 DNA follows: TGTGCCAGCAGCTCACAGGGATGGGATGGCTACACCTTC. This translates into CASSSQGWDGYTF.

This clonotype was seen many times. The chain joins TRBV2 to TRBJ2-1, with 9 bases matching TRBD1. Germline V gene sequence: CDR1 SNHLY, CDR2 FYNNEI. This CDR3 region has 15 residues. Losses at the gene ends were 5 bases for V and 4 bases for J; bases not matched to a gene: 6. The CDR3: CASSTGTGLYNEQFF. CDR3 sequence (DNA): TGTGCCAGCAGTACCGGGACAGGGTTATACAATGAGCAGTTCTTC.

This chain connects TRBV10-2 to TRBJ1-3; D is unclear. The V end was cut by 0 bases, the J end by 4 bases, with 10 bases between. Germline V gene data show CDR1 as WSHSY and CDR2 as SAAADI. CDR3 length: 15 residues. CDR3 in amino acids: CASSESMQLGNTIYF. The DNA for the CDR3 is TGCGCCAGCAGTGAGTCTATGCAGTTGGGAAACACCATATATTTT.

The table lists this clonotype with a few counts. The genes are TRBV7-6 and TRBJ1-1; the D is unclear. V gave up 2 bases and J gave up 3 bases, with 7 bases separating them. This CDR3 is 13 amino acids long. Germline V gene data show CDR1 as SGHVS and CDR2 as FNYEAQ. CDR3 in amino acids: CASSLMGDTEAFF. Here the CDR3 DNA reads TGTGCCAGCAGCTTAATGGGTGACACTGAAGCTTTCTTT.

This clonotype appeared many times. The chain couples TRBV5-1 to TRBJ2-7; 8 bases agree with TRBD1. V lost 0 bases and J lost 3; bases outside the gene matches: 14. The CDR3 runs 18 residues. Germline V gene sequence: CDR1 SGHRS, CDR2 YFSETQ. CDR3 sequence (DNA): TGCGCCAGCAGCTTGGTTTGGGACAGGAGGGAGAGCGACTACGAGCAGTACTTC. Protein: CASSLVWDRRESDYEQYF.

On this clonotype itself: Given a much more abundant clone one base away, this may be a read error. CDR3 bases: TGTGCCTGCACCCTAGCGGGGGGGCCCGGTGGTGGCTACACCTTC. Translation gives CACTLAGGPGGGYTF. The V call is TRBV9, the J call TRBJ1-2, with D possibly being TRBD1 (6 bases). This CDR3 has 15 residues. Germline loops: CDR1 SGDLS, CDR2 YYNGEE. Trimming took 10 bases from V and 7 from J, leaving 26 bases between them.

This clonotype occurred a few times. V and J are TRBV19 and TRBJ2-7; D remains ambiguous. CDR3 length: 11 residues. The V end lost 10 bases, the J end lost 3 bases, and 10 bases lay between the germline ends. Germline loops: CDR1 LNHDA, CDR2 SQIVND (reference sequence). The CDR3 here is CATANVYEQYF. In DNA, the CDR3 is TGTGCCACCGCCAACGTCTACGAGCAGTACTTC.

This clonotype was observed a few times. The J gene is TRBJ2-5, the V gene TRBV5-1; D might be TRBD1 (5 bases). The V gene lost 0 bases and the J gene lost 1 base, with 16 bases spanning the gap. The CDR3 loop spans 17 amino acids. The germline gives CDR1 SGHRS, CDR2 YFSETQ. CDR3 residues: CASSLGRVYYTQETQYF. CDR3 coding DNA: TGCGCCAGCAGCTTGGGCAGGGTATATTATACCCAAGAGACCCAGTACTTC.

This clonotype was counted only a few times. This may stem from a read error, because a much larger clone lies one nucleotide away. The chain couples TRBV27 to TRBJ1-1; 7 bases align to TRBD1. The germline V gene has CDR1 MNHEY and CDR2 SMNVEV (reference sequence). This CDR3 has 14 amino acids. As DNA, the CDR3 is TGTACCAGCAGTTTTGGGACAGCGAACACTGAAGCTTTCTTT. This codes for CTSSFGTANTEAFF.

This clonotype has a handful of counts. The J gene is TRBJ2-6, the V gene TRBV9; D is perhaps TRBD2 (6 bases). Trimming stripped 2 bases from V and 4 bases from J, with 16 bases between. CDR1 is SGDLS and CDR2 is YYNGEE in the germline V gene. CDR3 length equals 17 residues. The CDR3 loop reads CASSVRGTFMGANVLTF. The DNA of the CDR3 is TGTGCCAGCAGCGTTCGGGGGACCTTTATGGGGGCCAACGTCCTGACTTTC.

Comments on this clonotype: Just one base apart from a much larger clone, this may be a read error. The chain recombines TRBV28 with TRBJ2-7; D gene ambiguous. CDR1 is MDHEN, CDR2 SYDVKM, per germline. V lost 7 bases, J lost 2 bases, and 24 bases lay in between. There are 17 residues in the CDR3. The CDR3 loop is CASNLLVETSPAYEQYF. CDR3 nucleotides: TGTGCCAGCAATCTCCTCGTCGAGACAAGTCCCGCCTACGAGCAGTACTTC.

This clonotype was detected many times. The chain links TRBV6-1 to TRBJ1-1, with D maybe TRBD1 (5 bases). V was pared by 3 bases and J by 4 bases, with 12 bases between. CDR1 is MNHNS, CDR2 SASEGT, per germline. The CDR3 consists of 14 residues. Written as DNA, the CDR3 is TGTGCCAGCAGTGACGGGACGGAGAGCACTGAAGCTTTCTTT. Translation: CASSDGTESTEAFF.

This clonotype was detected ten times or more. The chain links TRBV20-1 to TRBJ2-7; 10 positions agree with TRBD2. Germline V gene lookup returns CDR1 DFQATT and CDR2 SNEGSKA (reference sequence). V lost 0 bases and J lost 2; bases outside the gene matches: 10. There are 17 residues in the CDR3. CDR3 nucleotides: TGCAGTGCTAGAGACCTCCTGACTAGCGGGTTTACCTACGAGCAGTACTTC. Amino acids: CSARDLLTSGFTYEQYF.

This chain links TRBV7-9 with TRBJ1-2; 8 nucleotides align to TRBD1. The J segment lost 2 bases and the V segment lost 2 bases, leaving 4 bases of the junction unmatched. The CDR3 has 15 amino acids. Germline values: CDR1 SEHNR, CDR2 FQNEAQ (reference sequence). The CDR3 here is CASSLFRGRNYGYTF. As DNA, the CDR3 is TGTGCCAGCAGCTTATTCAGGGGGCGCAACTATGGCTACACCTTC.

This clonotype has a count of ten or more. The chain's CDR3 is CASSESYLYEQYF. The CDR3 nucleotides are TGCGCCAGCAGTGAGTCCTACCTCTACGAGCAGTACTTC. This chain uses TRBV10-2 with TRBJ2-7; D is undetermined. Between the trimmed V and J ends, which lost 0 bases and 3 bases, there was a span of 6 bases. The CDR3 totals 13 residues. The germline V gene has CDR1 WSHSY and CDR2 SAAADI.

This clonotype was recorded at least ten times. The V and J genes are TRBV18 and TRBJ2-1, with 9 nucleotides matching TRBD2. V lost 2 bases and J lost 9; bases outside the gene matches: 8. The V gene's germline CDR1 is KGHSH and CDR2 LQKENI. The length of the CDR3 is 15 residues. The DNA of the CDR3 is TGTGCCAGCTCACCAAGTGCGGGAGGGGACCGTGAGCAGTTCTTC. This codes for CASSPSAGGDREQFF.

This sequence joins TRBV24-1 and TRBJ2-7, with 7 nucleotides matching TRBD1. CDR1 and CDR2 from the germline V gene are KGHDR and SFDVKD. There are 14 residues in the CDR3. V was pared by 7 bases and J by 2 bases, with 7 bases of the junction left unmatched. CDR3 residues: CATSEDRLPYEQYF. CDR3 DNA sequence: TGTGCCACCAGCGAGGACAGGCTTCCCTACGAGCAGTACTTC.

This clonotype was seen a single time. One end of the junction fails to match germline, which may point to a read error. The chain uses TRBV20-1 and TRBJ2-7, with 11 bases aligning to TRBD1. Germline CDR1 reads DFQATT; CDR2 reads SNEGSKA (reference sequence). The CDR3 covers 12 residues. The CDR3 DNA sequence: TGCAGTGCTAGGGGACAGGGGGACGAGCGGTACTTC. Protein product: CSARGQGDERYF.

The gene calls are TRBV11-2 and TRBJ2-1, with 8 bases lining up with TRBD1. V was clipped by 3 bases and J by 7 bases; unmatched bases: 14. CDR3 length: 17 amino acids. The germline CDR1 and CDR2 sequences are SGHAT and FQNNGV. In nucleotides, the CDR3 is TGTGCCAGCAGCTTGACAATCCGGACAGGGATGTTGAATGAGCAGTTCTTC. Encoded protein: CASSLTIRTGMLNEQFF.

This clonotype was counted at least ten times. The V call is TRBV27, the J call TRBJ2-5; 11 bases line up with TRBD2. CDR3 length: 15 amino acids. The ends lost 7 bases at V and 5 bases at J; junction bases unmatched: 9. The V gene's germline CDR1 is MNHEY and CDR2 SMNVEV (reference sequence). The CDR3 nucleotides are TGTGCCAGCAACGCCCTAGCGGGAGGTGGGGAGACCCAGTACTTC. Protein: CASNALAGGGETQYF.

At least ten counts were recorded for this clonotype. The chain is built from TRBV24-1 and TRBJ2-5; TRBD1 matches 8 bases. The germline gives CDR1 KGHDR, CDR2 SFDVKD. CDR3 length: 16 amino acids. Trimming took 0 bases from V and 0 from J; bases not matched to a gene: 2. In DNA, the CDR3 is TGTGCCACCAGTGATTTGGGACAGGGCAACCAAGAGACCCAGTACTTC. Translated, it gives CATSDLGQGNQETQYF.

As for this clonotype: One base away lies a much larger clone, so this may be a sequencing read error. V usage is TRBV11-1 and J usage is TRBJ2-5, with no clear D. The CDR3 is 14 amino acids. Germline assignment: CDR1 SGHAT and CDR2 FQDESV (reference sequence). The chain's CDR3 is CASSLARRKETLYF. The CDR3 DNA follows: TGTGCCAGCAGCTTAGCGCGCAGGAAAGAGACCCTGTACTTC.

The sample holds many counts of this clonotype. The rearrangement uses TRBV5-1 and TRBJ2-1; D is possibly TRBD2 (5 bases). This CDR3 has 14 amino acids. Between the trimmed V and J ends, which lost 2 bases and 8 bases, there was a span of 14 bases. The germline V gene has CDR1 SGHRS and CDR2 YFSETQ. The CDR3 bases are TGCGCCAGCAGCTTTGGGGAGCCTGGTTATGAGCAGTTCTTC. Amino acid sequence: CASSFGEPGYEQFF. The whole variable domain, filled in from reference TRBV5-1 and TRBJ2-1, reads KAGVTQTPRYLIKTRGQQVTLSCSPISGHRSVSWYQQTPGQGLQFLFEYFSETQRNKGNFPGRFSGRQFSNSRSEMNVSTLELGDSALYLCASSFGEPGYEQFFGPGTRLTVL.

This clonotype appeared a single time. This chain uses TRBV11-2 with TRBJ1-5; weak D call: TRBD1 (5 bases). CDR1 is SGHAT and CDR2 is FQNNGV in the germline V gene. This CDR3 contains 14 residues. V shed 5 bases and J shed 4 bases, with 12 bases lying between them. DNA of the CDR3: TGTGCCAGCAGCCCCCAGGGCGAGAATCAGCCCCAGCATTTT. As protein: CASSPQGENQPQHF.